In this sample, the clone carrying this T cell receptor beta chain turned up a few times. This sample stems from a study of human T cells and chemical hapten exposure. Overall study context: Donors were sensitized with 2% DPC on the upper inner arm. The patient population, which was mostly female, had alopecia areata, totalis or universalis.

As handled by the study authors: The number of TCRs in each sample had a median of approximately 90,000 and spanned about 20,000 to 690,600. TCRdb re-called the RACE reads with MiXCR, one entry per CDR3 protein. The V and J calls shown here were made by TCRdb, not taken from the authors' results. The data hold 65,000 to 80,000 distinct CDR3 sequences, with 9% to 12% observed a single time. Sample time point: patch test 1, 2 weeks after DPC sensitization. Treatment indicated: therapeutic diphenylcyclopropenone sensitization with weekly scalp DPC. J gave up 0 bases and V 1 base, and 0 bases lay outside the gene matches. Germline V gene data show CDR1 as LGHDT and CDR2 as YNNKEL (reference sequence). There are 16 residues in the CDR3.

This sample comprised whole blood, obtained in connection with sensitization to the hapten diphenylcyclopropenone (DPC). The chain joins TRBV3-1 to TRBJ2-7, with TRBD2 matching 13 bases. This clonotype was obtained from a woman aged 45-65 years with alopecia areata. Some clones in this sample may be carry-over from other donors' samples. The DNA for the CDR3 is TGTGCCAGCAGCCAAGGACTAGCGGGGGGCTCCTACGAGCAGTACTTC. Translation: CASSQGLAGGSYEQYF.